Given below is one T cell receptor beta chain in context. Trimming at V came to 1 base and at J to 0 bases, leaving 3 bases not matched to a gene. The CDR3 is 16 residues long. CDR1 SEHNR and CDR2 FQNEAQ come from the germline V gene (reference sequence). The sample comes from a study of radiation and T cells in renal cell carcinoma. Time point in this sample: blood 4 weeks post-SBRT, at nephrectomy. Noted treatment: 15 Gy SBRT to primary tumor, nephrectomy 4 weeks later. The method was immunoSEQ multiplex PCR; TCRdb's version includes in-frame clones alone and lacks a portion of them. The sample has roughly 80,000 clones; 83% are singletons.

This TCR derives from a woman aged 55-69 years with renal cell carcinoma. The sequenced sample was blood, obtained from a patient whose treatment included radiotherapy and nephrectomy. J is TRBJ1-3 and V is TRBV7-9; 7 bases map to TRBD1. CDR3 loop: CASSLGQGASGNTIYF. CDR3 sequence (DNA): TGTGCCAGCAGCTTAGGACAGGGAGCCTCTGGAAACACCATATATTTT.